This T cell receptor (beta chain) was profiled in a study of T cells in Graves' hyperthyroidism and ophthalmopathy. Researchers took RNA transcripts and amplified the TCR beta CDR3 regions from them. TCR CDR3 regions were first amplified by RT-PCR with HTBI primers. TCRdb recomputed calls from the multiplex PCR reads with MiXCR, one row per CDR3 protein. This repertoire shows about 59,000 distinct CDR3 sequences, around 53% found once; its top ten account for 2.5% to 4%. About this clonotype itself: Its target is not known.

Study-level points and caveats: Ophthalmopathy stood apart from stable hyperthyroidism in a 13 V-J model. Ophthalmopathy was identified by the model a median about 6 months ahead of onset.

The germline gives CDR1 SGHKS, CDR2 YYEKEE (reference sequence). V lost 0 bases and J lost 3; bases outside the gene matches: 4. This CDR3 is built from 15 residues. The chain couples TRBV5-5 to TRBJ2-7, with 9 bases that match TRBD1. Sequenced material: blood. The sequence was collected from a woman between 55 and 75 years old with Graves' ophthalmopathy. The CDR3 region is CASSLAGQGHYEQYF. CDR3 coding DNA: TGTGCCAGCAGCTTGGCGGGACAGGGCCACTACGAGCAGTACTTC.